The clone carrying this TCR beta chain came up a few times. This sample stems from a study of blood T cell repertoires in COVID-19. Study details: From T cells, B-cell-depleted T cells, or PBMCs came the material, which was cDNA or gDNA.

The data were produced by immunoSEQ multiplex PCR, yet TCRdb's version contains in-frame clones alone and is incomplete. The table has about 200,000 clones, roughly 80% seen once. This CDR3 comprises 17 residues. CDR1 is PRHDT, CDR2 FYEKMQ, per germline (reference sequence). V lost 5 bases to trimming and J lost 1 base, with 18 bases between them. Sequences were obtained from PBMCs or T cells enriched from blood (not recorded which). The V and J genes are TRBV13 and TRBJ1-3, with D uncertain. The sequence was obtained from a man aged 35-49 years who had recovered from COVID-19. The CDR3: CASSHPIGLRSGNTIYF. CDR3 in DNA: TGTGCCAGCAGCCACCCAATCGGGTTGAGGTCTGGAAACACCATATATTTT.